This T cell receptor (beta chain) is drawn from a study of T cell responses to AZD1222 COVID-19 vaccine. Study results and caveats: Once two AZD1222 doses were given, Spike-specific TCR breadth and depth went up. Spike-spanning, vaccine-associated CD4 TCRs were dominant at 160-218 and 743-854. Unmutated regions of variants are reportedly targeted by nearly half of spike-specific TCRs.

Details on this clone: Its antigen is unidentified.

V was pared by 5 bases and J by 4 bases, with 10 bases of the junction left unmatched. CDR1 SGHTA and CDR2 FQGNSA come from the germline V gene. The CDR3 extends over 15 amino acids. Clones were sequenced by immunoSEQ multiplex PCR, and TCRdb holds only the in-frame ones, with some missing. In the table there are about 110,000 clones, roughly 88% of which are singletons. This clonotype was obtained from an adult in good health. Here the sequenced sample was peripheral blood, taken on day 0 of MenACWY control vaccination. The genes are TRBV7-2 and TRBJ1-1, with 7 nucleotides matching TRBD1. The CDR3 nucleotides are TGTGCCAGCAGCCCCAGGGGGGGCGGGGGCACTGAAGCTTTCTTT. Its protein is CASSPRGGGGTEAFF.